These T cell receptor beta chains were read from a single sample in a study of T cell repertoires in cytomegalovirus infection. TCRdb ran MiXCR on the reads and lists one entry per CDR3 protein. This sample has 65,000 to 90,000 distinct CDR3 sequences, with around 3.4% found just once. Source material: PBMCs. These receptors all stem from a human donor in good health (CMV status not recorded). Some clones in this sample may be carry-over from other donors' samples. Each CDR3 is given with its conserved first and last residue. Fields, in order: D gene, V gene, clone size, J gene, CDR3 DNA, CDR3 protein. A D gene is named only where the DNA matches it firmly. The size field is filled for only some rows; it gives once, few, many or a size class.

TRBD1	TRBV6-5	many	TRBJ1-6	TGTGCCAGTCGCCGGGACAGGGAGTTTTCACCCCTCCACTTT	CASRRDREFSPLHF
.	TRBV6-1	many	TRBJ2-1	TGTGCCAGCACCTTAGATACAGGTGATTACAATGAGCAGTTCTTC	CASTLDTGDYNEQFF
.	TRBV15	many	TRBJ1-5	TGTGCCACCAGCAGAGATGGAGGAAACGGGCCCCAGCATTTT	CATSRDGGNGPQHF
.	TRBV14	many	TRBJ2-1	TGTGCCAGCAGCCCATGGACCTATGGCGGGCAGTTCTTC	CASSPWTYGGQFF
.	TRBV20-1	many	TRBJ2-5	TGCAGTGCTCATTCAGGTTTAGAGACCCAGTACTTC	CSAHSGLETQYF
.	TRBV5-4	many	TRBJ2-3	TGTGCCAGCAGCTTGGAGATTTTGGGGGGGCAAAGGGCAGATACGCAGTATTTT	CASSLEILGGQRADTQYF
.	TRBV6-2/TRBV6-3	medium-sized	TRBJ2-1	TGTGCCAGCTCCCGGACCTGGAGCTCCTACAATGAGCAGTTCTTC	CASSRTWSSYNEQFF
.	TRBV7-2	many	TRBJ2-3	TGTGCCAGCAGCTTATTCGGTCCGGGATCCCCTGGGCGGGGAGGTATAAATACGCAGTATTTT	CASSLFGPGSPGRGGINTQYF
.	TRBV6-1	many	TRBJ1-2	TGTGCCAGCTACGGGGCACCGCGCTATACCTTC	CASYGAPRYTF
TRBD2	TRBV6-2/TRBV6-3	many	TRBJ2-1	TGTGCCAGCAGCGGGACTAGCGGGGGCTACAATGAGCAGTTCTTC	CASSGTSGGYNEQFF
.	TRBV12-3/TRBV12-4	many	TRBJ1-1	TGTGCCAGCAGCACGACACCCGGAGACACTGAAGCTTTCTTT	CASSTTPGDTEAFF
TRBD1	TRBV7-8	many	TRBJ1-2	TGTGCCAGCAGCTTCCCAGGGGGCTATGGCTACACCTTC	CASSFPGGYGYTF
.	TRBV25-1	many	TRBJ1-1	TGTGCCAGCAGTGAGACAGGAGGGCTGAACACTGAAGCTTTCTTT	CASSETGGLNTEAFF
.	TRBV20-1	many	TRBJ1-4	TGCAGCTTTGGGAAGCCGGGGGCTAATGAAAAACTGTTTTTT	CSFGKPGANEKLFF
.	TRBV6-2/TRBV6-3	many	TRBJ1-1	TGTGCCAGCAGCCCTGGGACAACCAACACTGAAGCTTTCTTT	CASSPGTTNTEAFF
.	TRBV27	many	TRBJ2-2	TGTGCCAGCAGTCCGAATTACAGGGTCAGGGAGCTGTTTTTT	CASSPNYRVRELFF
.	TRBV7-2	many	TRBJ1-6	TGTGCCAGCAGCGACACGACATCACCCCTCCACTTT	CASSDTTSPLHF
.	TRBV7-8	many	TRBJ1-6	TGTGCCAGCAGCTTAGCGCCGGGAGACTATAATTCACCCCTCCACTTT	CASSLAPGDYNSPLHF
.	TRBV7-8	many	TRBJ1-2	TGTGCCAGCAGCTCACAACCGACAGAGATCTATGGCTACACCTTC	CASSSQPTEIYGYTF
.	TRBV6-2/TRBV6-3	many	TRBJ1-1	TGTGCCAGCAGTTACTCGGCCGAGAACACTGAAGCTTTCTTT	CASSYSAENTEAFF
.	TRBV27	many	TRBJ1-2	TGTGCCAGCAGTTTCATCTATTCCGCGGACAGAGCTAACTATGGCTACACCTTC	CASSFIYSADRANYGYTF
.	TRBV7-2	many	TRBJ1-1	TGTGCCAGCAGCTTAACGGCTGGCCTTGCTGAAGCTTTCTTT	CASSLTAGLAEAFF
TRBD2	TRBV6-6	many	TRBJ2-3	TGTGCCAGCAGTTCCCTGACTAGCGGGTGGTCAGATACGCAGTATTTT	CASSSLTSGWSDTQYF
TRBD1	TRBV7-8	many	TRBJ1-2	TGTGCCAGCACAGGGGGCGCTAGGACAGGGGAAAGCTATGGCTACACCTTC	CASTGGARTGESYGYTF
TRBD1	TRBV2	many	TRBJ1-2	TGTGCCAGCAGAGGGACAGGGTGGTTCTACGGCTACACCTTC	CASRGTGWFYGYTF
.	TRBV10-3	many	TRBJ1-2	TGTGCCATCAGTGAGTCGGCGCGGTTGACGGACTATGGCTACACCTTC	CAISESARLTDYGYTF
TRBD1	TRBV27	many	TRBJ2-7	TGTGCCAGCAGGGACAGGGAAAACGAGCAGTACTTC	CASRDRENEQYF
.	TRBV4-3	many	TRBJ1-2	TGCGCCAGCAGCCAAACCGGACTTTATGGCTACACCTTC	CASSQTGLYGYTF
.	TRBV7-2	many	TRBJ1-3	TGTGCCAGCAGCGCCCATACAGGGTCTGGAAACACCATATATTTT	CASSAHTGSGNTIYF
.	TRBV19	many	TRBJ1-1	TGTGCCAGTAGTATAGTCGGGGTGAACACTGAAGCTTTCTTT	CASSIVGVNTEAFF
.	TRBV7-2	many	TRBJ2-5	TGTGCCAGCAGCTACGCCGGGGCCCAGTACTTC	CASSYAGAQYF
.	TRBV4-1	many	TRBJ2-7	TGCGCCAGCAGCCCCGCAGGGTCCGGGGCTTACGAGCAGTACTTC	CASSPAGSGAYEQYF
.	TRBV5-4	.	TRBJ2-3	TGTGCCAGCAGCGGGGGGGCCCGAGATACGCAGTATTTT	CASSGGARDTQYF
.	TRBV5-5	.	TRBJ2-3	TGTGCCAGCAGCCGGGACTCCCTCACAGATACGCAGTATTTT	CASSRDSLTDTQYF
.	TRBV12-3/TRBV12-4	many	TRBJ1-1	TGTGCCAGCAGCCTCGGGACAAGTGAAGCTTTCTTT	CASSLGTSEAFF
TRBD2	TRBV7-2	many	TRBJ2-7	TGTGCCAGCAGCGACTCGGGGGGCTCCTACGAGCAGTACTTC	CASSDSGGSYEQYF
TRBD1	TRBV5-3	many	TRBJ2-5	TGTGCCAGCAGCCCCCGGACAGGGGGAGAGACCCAGTACTTC	CASSPRTGGETQYF
TRBD2	TRBV6-6	many	TRBJ2-1	TGTGCCAGCAGTTACTCGGGTACTAGCGGAAGTAATGAGCAGTTCTTC	CASSYSGTSGSNEQFF
.	TRBV10-3	many	TRBJ1-1	TGTGCCATCAGGTGGGGGAACACTGAAGCTTTCTTT	CAIRWGNTEAFF
.	TRBV12-3/TRBV12-4	many	TRBJ2-5	TGTGCCAGCACCCTCACCGGCGAGACCCAGTACTTC	CASTLTGETQYF
.	TRBV7-2	many	TRBJ1-2	TGTGCCAGCAGCGTAGGACTCTATGGCTACACCTTC	CASSVGLYGYTF
.	TRBV6-1	many	TRBJ1-5	TGTGCCAGCACCGGCTACCGGACCGATAGCAATCAGCCCCAGCATTTT	CASTGYRTDSNQPQHF
TRBD2	TRBV7-2	many	TRBJ2-7	TGTGCCAGCAGCTTAGTGGCGGGGGGTGCTTACGAGCAGTACTTC	CASSLVAGGAYEQYF
.	TRBV10-3	many	TRBJ1-1	TGTGCCATCAGTTTGAGTTCATTAGACACTGAAGCTTTCTTT	CAISLSSLDTEAFF
.	TRBV7-2	many	TRBJ1-5	TGTGCCAGCAGCACAGGGAGAGGCGGTCAGCCCCAGCATTTT	CASSTGRGGQPQHF
TRBD2	TRBV4-3	many	TRBJ2-1	TGCGCCAGCAGCCAAGACTTTCGTGGCGGGGGGGCGAATGAGCAGTTCTTC	CASSQDFRGGGANEQFF
.	TRBV27	many	TRBJ1-1	TGTGCCAGCAGTTTATACAGGGACACTGAAGCTTTCTTT	CASSLYRDTEAFF
TRBD1	TRBV28	many	TRBJ1-1	TGTGCCAGCAGTTTCTCAGGGGGCGGAACTGAAGCTTTCTTT	CASSFSGGGTEAFF
.	TRBV12-3/TRBV12-4	many	TRBJ2-7	TGTGCCAGCAGCCCCAGACATCTTGGCGAGCAGTACTTC	CASSPRHLGEQYF